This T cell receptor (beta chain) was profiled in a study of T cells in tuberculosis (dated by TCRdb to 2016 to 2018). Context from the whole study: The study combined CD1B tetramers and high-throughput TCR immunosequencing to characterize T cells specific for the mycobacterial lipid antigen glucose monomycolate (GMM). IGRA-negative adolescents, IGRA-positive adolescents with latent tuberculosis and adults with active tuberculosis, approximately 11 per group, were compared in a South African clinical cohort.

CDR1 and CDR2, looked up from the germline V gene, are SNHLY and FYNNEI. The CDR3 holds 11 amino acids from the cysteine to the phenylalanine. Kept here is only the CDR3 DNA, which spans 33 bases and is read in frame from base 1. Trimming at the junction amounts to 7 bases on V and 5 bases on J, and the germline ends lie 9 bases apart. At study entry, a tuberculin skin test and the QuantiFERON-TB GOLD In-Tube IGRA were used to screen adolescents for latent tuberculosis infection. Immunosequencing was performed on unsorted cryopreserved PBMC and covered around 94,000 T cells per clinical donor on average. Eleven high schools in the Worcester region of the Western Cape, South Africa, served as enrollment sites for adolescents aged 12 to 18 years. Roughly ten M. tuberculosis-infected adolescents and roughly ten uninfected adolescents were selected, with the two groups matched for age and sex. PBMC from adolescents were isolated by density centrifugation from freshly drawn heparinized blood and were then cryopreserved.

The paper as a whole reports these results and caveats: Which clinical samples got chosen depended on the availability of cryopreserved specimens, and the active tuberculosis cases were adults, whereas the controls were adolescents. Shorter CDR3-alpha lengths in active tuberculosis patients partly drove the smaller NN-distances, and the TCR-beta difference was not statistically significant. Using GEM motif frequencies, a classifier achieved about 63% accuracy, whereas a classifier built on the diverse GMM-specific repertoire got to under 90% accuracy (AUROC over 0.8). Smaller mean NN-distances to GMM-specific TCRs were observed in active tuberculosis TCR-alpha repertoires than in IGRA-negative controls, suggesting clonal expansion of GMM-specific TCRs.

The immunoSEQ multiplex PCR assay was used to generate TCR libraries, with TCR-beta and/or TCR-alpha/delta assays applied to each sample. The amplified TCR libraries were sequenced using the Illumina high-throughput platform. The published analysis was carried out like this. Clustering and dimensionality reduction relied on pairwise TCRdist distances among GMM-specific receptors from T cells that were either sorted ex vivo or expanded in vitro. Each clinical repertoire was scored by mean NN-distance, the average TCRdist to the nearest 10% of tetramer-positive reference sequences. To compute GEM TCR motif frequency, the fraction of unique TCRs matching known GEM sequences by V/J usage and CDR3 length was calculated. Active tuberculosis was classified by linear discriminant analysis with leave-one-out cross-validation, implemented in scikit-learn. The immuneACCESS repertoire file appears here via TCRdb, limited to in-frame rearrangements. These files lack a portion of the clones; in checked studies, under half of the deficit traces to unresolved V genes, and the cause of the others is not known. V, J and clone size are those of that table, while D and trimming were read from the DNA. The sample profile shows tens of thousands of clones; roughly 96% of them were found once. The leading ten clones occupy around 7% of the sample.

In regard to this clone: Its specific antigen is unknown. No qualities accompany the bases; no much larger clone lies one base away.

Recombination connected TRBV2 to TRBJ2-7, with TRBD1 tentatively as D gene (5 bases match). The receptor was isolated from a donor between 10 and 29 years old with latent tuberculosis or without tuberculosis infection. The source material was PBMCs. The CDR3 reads CASTSGNEQYF. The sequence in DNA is TGTGCCAGCACTTCAGGGAACGAGCAGTACTTC.